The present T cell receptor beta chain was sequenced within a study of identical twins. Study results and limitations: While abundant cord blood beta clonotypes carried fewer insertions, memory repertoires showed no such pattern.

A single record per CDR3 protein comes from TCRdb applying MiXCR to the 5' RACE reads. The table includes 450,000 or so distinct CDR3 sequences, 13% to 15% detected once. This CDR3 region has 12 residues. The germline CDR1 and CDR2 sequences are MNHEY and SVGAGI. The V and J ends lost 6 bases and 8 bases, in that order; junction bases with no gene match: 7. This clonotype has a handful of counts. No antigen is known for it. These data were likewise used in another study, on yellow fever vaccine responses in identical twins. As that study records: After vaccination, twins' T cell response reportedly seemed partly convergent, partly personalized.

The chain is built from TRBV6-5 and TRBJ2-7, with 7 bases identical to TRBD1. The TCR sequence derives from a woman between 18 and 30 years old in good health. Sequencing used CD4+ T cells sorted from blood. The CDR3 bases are TGTGCCAGCAGCTACGACAGGGTCAAGCAGTACTTC. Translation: CASSYDRVKQYF.